This T cell receptor beta chain was profiled in a study of OX40 agonist ivuxolimab in advanced cancers. V lost 2 bases and J 2 bases, leaving 13 bases between the germline ends. Germline values: CDR1 SGDLS, CDR2 YYNGEE. This CDR3 has 15 amino acids. The protocol was immunoSEQ multiplex PCR, while the TCRdb copy is restricted to in-frame clones and leaves out a portion. The data contain tens of thousands of clones, more than 85% of them singletons. The chain has TRBV9 and TRBJ2-5; unclear D gene. The material sequenced was CD4+ or CD8+ T cells sorted from blood, taken in a trial of the OX40 agonist ivuxolimab. This TCR came from an adult with an advanced solid tumor such as melanoma, head and neck, liver or kidney cancer. CDR3 DNA sequence: TGTGCCAGCAGCGTTCCTCCAGGCTTTCAAGAGACCCAGTACTTC. It specifies CASSVPPGFQETQYF.